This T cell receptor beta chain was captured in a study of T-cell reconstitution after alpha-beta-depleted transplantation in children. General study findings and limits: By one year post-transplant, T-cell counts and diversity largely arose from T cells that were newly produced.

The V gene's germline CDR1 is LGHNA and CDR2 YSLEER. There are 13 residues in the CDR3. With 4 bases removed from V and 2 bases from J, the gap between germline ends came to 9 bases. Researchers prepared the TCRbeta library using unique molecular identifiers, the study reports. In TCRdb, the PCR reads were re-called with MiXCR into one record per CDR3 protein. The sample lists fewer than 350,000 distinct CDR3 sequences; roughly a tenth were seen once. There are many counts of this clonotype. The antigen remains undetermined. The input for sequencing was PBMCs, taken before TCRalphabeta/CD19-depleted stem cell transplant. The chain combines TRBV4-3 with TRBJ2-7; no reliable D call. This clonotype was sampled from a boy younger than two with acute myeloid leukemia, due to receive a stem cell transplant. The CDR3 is CASSPDAAYEQYF. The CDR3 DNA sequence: TGCGCCAGCAGCCCGGACGCGGCCTACGAGCAGTACTTC.